The entry below gives a single TCR beta chain sequence along with its context. This is likely a read error, given that the CDR3 carries no conserved phenylalanine or tryptophan at its end. The investigators made TCR beta cDNA from about 0.45 ug total RNA, using a constant-region primer. Three rounds of nested multiplex PCR with slightly modified ARM-PCR produced TCR beta libraries. Use of TRBV1-TRBV30 forward primers with a C-beta reverse primer characterized the first two PCR rounds, which lasted nine to eleven cycles each. TCRdb processed the multiplex PCR reads anew with MiXCR; each CDR3 protein has one entry. Of 90,000 to 150,000 distinct CDR3 sequences listed, roughly 70% are singletons. The sample originates from a study of tumor-infiltrating lymphocytes in primary liver carcinoma. Extraction of RNA together with DNA used about 17-31 mg of unsorted bulk tissue. The CDR3 is 18 amino acids.

The sequencing sample was made of tumor-adjacent normal liver tissue. The TCR comes from a woman in her sixties or seventies with primary liver carcinoma and hepatitis B virus infection. The J gene is TRBJ2-1, the V gene TRBV12-3 or TRBV12-4; 10 nucleotides match TRBD2. The CDR3: CASSLEREGRRSYNEQFY. As DNA, the CDR3 is TGTGCCAGTAGTTTGGAGCGGGAGGGCCGCCGATCCTACAATGAGCAGTTCTAC.